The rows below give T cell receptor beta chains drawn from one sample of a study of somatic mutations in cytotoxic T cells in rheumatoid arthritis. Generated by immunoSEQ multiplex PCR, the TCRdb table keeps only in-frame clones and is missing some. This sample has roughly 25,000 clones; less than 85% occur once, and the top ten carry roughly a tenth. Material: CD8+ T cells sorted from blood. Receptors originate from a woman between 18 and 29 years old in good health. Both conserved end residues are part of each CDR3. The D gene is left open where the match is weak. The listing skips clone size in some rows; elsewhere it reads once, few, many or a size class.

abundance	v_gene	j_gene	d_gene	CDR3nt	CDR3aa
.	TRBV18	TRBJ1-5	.	TGTGCCAGCTCACCCGGGCAGGGGAATCAGCCCCAGCATTTT	CASSPGQGNQPQHF
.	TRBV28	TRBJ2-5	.	TGTGCCAGCAGTTTAAATTCGAGGAGGGAGAGGTACTTC	CASSLNSRRERYF
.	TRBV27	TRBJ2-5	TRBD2	TGTGCCAGCAGTCGGACGACTAGCGGGGGCTCACAGTACTTC	CASSRTTSGGSQYF
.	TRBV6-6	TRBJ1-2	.	TGTGCCAGCAGTGCGCAGGGGTTTAATGGCTACACCTTC	CASSAQGFNGYTF
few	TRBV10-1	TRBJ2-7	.	TGCGCCAGCAGCCAGGGTCCTTACGAGCAGTACTTC	CASSQGPYEQYF
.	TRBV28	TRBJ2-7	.	TGTGCCATCCGGGCCTACGAGCAGTACTTC	CAIRAYEQYF
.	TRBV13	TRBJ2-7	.	TGTGCCAGCAGCCTCTACCGGGTTAGCGAGCAGTACTTC	CASSLYRVSEQYF
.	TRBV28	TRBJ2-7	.	TGTGCCAGCTCCGACTACGAGCAGTACTTC	CASSDYEQYF
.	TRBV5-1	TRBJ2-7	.	TGCGCCAGCAGCTTGGCCGGGGGCCGGGGGTACTACGAGCAGTACTTC	CASSLAGGRGYYEQYF
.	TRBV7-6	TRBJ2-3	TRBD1	TGTGCCAGCAGCTTATTAGTCAGCGGACAGGGGATCACAGATACGCAGTATTTT	CASSLLVSGQGITDTQYF
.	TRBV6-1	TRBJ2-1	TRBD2	TGTGCCAGCAGGGTGGGACTAGCGGGGAACAATGAGCAGTTCTTC	CASRVGLAGNNEQFF
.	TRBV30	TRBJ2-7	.	TGTGCCTGGACCAAACCTCAGGACCGACCCGTGTACGAGCAGTACTTC	CAWTKPQDRPVYEQYF
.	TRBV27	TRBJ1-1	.	TGTGCCAGCAGTTTATATTGGGGGAGTGAAGCTTTCTTT	CASSLYWGSEAFF
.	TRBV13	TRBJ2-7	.	TGTGCCAGCAGGCCCCGGGGGACTTACGAGCAGTACTTC	CASRPRGTYEQYF
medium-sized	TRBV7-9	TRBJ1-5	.	TGTGCCAGCAGCTTGGATTGGACAGCAGGTCAGCCCCAGCATTTT	CASSLDWTAGQPQHF
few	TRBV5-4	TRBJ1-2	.	TGTGCCAGCAGCCCCCCGGCGCATCAAGCCTCCTATGGCTACACCTTC	CASSPPAHQASYGYTF
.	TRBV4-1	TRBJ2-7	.	TGCGCCAGCAGCCAAGAAGACAGCCAAGGATGGGAGCAGTACTTC	CASSQEDSQGWEQYF
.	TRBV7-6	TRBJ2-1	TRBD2	TGTGCCAGCAGGGAAGCGGGATCCAAATACAATGAGCAGTTCTTC	CASREAGSKYNEQFF
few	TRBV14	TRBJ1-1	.	TGTGCCAGCAGCCATCGAGGGGGGAACACTGAAGCTTTCTTT	CASSHRGGNTEAFF
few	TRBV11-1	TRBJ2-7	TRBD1	TGTGCCAGCAGCTCCTCCAACAGGGGCCCTTTAGACGAGCAGTACTTC	CASSSSNRGPLDEQYF
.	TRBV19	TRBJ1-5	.	TGTGCCAGTAGTATTCAGGTAATTAGCAATCAGCCCCAGCATTTT	CASSIQVISNQPQHF
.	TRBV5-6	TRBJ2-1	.	TGTGCCAGCAGCTTGCGGTACAATGAGCAGTTCTTC	CASSLRYNEQFF
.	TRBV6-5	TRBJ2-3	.	TGTGCCAGCAGTTACGCCCCATGGACTAGCACAGATACGCAGTATTTT	CASSYAPWTSTDTQYF
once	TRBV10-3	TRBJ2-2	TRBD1	TGTGCCATCAGTGGACCGGGACAGGGGACCGGGGAGCTGTTTTTT	CAISGPGQGTGELFF
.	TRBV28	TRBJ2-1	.	TGTGCCAGCAAAAGGGGTATGGACTACAATGAGCAGTTCTTC	CASKRGMDYNEQFF
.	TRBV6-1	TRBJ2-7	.	TGTGCCAGCAGTGAAGCGCTTCTTTACGAGCAGTACTTC	CASSEALLYEQYF
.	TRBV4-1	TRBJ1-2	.	TGCGCCAGCAGCCAACAGGGGAGTGGCGATGGCTACACCTTC	CASSQQGSGDGYTF
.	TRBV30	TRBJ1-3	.	TGTGCCTGGAGTGTGGCCGACTCTGGAAACACCATATATTTT	CAWSVADSGNTIYF
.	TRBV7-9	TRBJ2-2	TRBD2	TGTGCCAGCAGCTTAGGTACCGGACTAGCCCCCGGGGAGCTGTTTTTT	CASSLGTGLAPGELFF
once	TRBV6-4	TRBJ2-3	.	TGTGCCAGCAGTGACGGGGTAGCAGGCACAGATACGCAGTATTTT	CASSDGVAGTDTQYF
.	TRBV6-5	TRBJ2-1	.	TGTGCCAGCAGTTATAGCTTGCGCAATGAGCAGTTCTTC	CASSYSLRNEQFF
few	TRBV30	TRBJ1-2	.	TGTGCCTGGAGTCCTCGGACACCGGCCTACTATGGCTACACCTTC	CAWSPRTPAYYGYTF
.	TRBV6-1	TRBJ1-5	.	TGTGCCAGCAGTGAAGGAAAGTACAATCAGCCCCAGCATTTT	CASSEGKYNQPQHF
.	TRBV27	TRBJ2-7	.	TGTGCCAGCAGTTTCCCGGGGAGTTCGGCCTACGAGCAGTACTTC	CASSFPGSSAYEQYF
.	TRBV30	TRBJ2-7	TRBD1	TGTGCCTGGAGTGTAGGACAGGGATACGAGCAGTACTTC	CAWSVGQGYEQYF
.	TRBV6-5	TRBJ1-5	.	TGTGCCAGCAGTTTGGGGTTGTCATCCAATCAGCCCCAGCATTTT	CASSLGLSSNQPQHF
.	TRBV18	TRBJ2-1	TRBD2	TGTGCCAGCTCTCCGACTAGCGGGGGCTTAAATGAGCAGTTCTTC	CASSPTSGGLNEQFF